The 27 T cell receptor beta chains below all came from one sample that was sequenced in a study of tissue T cells after allogeneic stem cell transplantation. Produced via immunoSEQ multiplex PCR; TCRdb's table is partial and in-frame only. The sample lists roughly 4,000 clones, around 64% occurring once. Time point meaning: mouse harvest day 7 after allogeneic transplant. The graft held 10^6 splenic CD5+ T cells and 10^7 T-cell-depleted bone marrow cells. The source material was spleen. The receptor set was obtained from a female BALB/c mouse given C57BL/6 T cells with graft-versus-host disease after an allogeneic hematopoietic cell transplant.

To note about this clone: Gene names refer to mouse genes. The CDR3 is cut off 1 residue early in the read; its end comes from the germline J gene. This rearrangement joins TRBV31 to TRBJ2-7; D uncertain. The V end was cut by 0 bases, the J end by 7 bases, with 4 bases between. Germline CDR1 is GKSSPN and CDR2 is SITVG. The CDR3 is 10 amino acids. CDR3 region: CAWSLEEQYF. The sequenced part of the CDR3 DNA is TGTGCCTGGAGTCTAGAGGAACAGTAC.

Comment on this clone: Gene names are mouse gene names. Read sequence stops 1 residue before the CDR3 end, and the germline J gene provides the missing end. The chain links TRBV16 to TRBJ2-3; 8 bases map to TRBD1. Looked up from germline, CDR1 is SGHSA and CDR2 is FRNQAP. V shed 2 bases and J 2 bases; nucleotides not matched to a gene: 0. This CDR3 comprises 14 residues. This CDR3 reads CASSLQGAAETLYF. Partial CDR3 DNA: TGTGCAAGCAGCTTACAGGGGGCTGCAGAAACGCTGTAT.

Turning to this clone: The gene names here belong to mouse. The read finishes 1 residue shy of the CDR3 end, and the germline J gene is used to complete it. V and J are TRBV13-2 and TRBJ2-1, with D possibly matching TRBD2 (5 bases). The V gene's germline CDR1 is NNHNN and CDR2 SYGAGS (reference sequence). This CDR3 region has 14 residues. V was pared by 2 bases and J by 0 bases, with 6 bases between. CDR3 sequence reads: CASGDWVNYAEQFF. The DNA read from the CDR3 is TGTGCCAGCGGTGACTGGGTTAACTATGCTGAGCAGTTC.

About this clone itself: The gene symbols are mouse symbols. Read coverage stops 1 residue before the CDR3 terminus; the germline J gene supplies the remainder. V gene TRBV5 combines with J gene TRBJ2-1; D might be TRBD1 (5 bases). CDR1 and CDR2 (germline): LGHNA, YNLKQL (reference sequence). Trimming took 3 bases from V and 1 from J, leaving 7 bases between them. The length of the CDR3 is 14 residues. CDR3 region: CASSHQGNYAEQFF. The part of the CDR3 DNA that was read is TGTGCCAGCAGCCACCAGGGAAACTATGCTGAGCAGTTC.

In this sample, this clone turned up a few times. All gene names here are mouse names. The read is 1 residue too short to cover the CDR3 end, so that end is filled in from the germline J gene. The J gene is TRBJ2-7, the V gene TRBV1, with 10 bases lining up with TRBD2. From germline, CDR1 is NSQYPW and CDR2 LRSPGD (reference sequence). V lost 0 bases, J lost 4 bases, and 6 bases stayed unmatched. This CDR3 contains 16 residues. CDR3 loop: CTCSADPPTGGYEQYF. The CDR3 bases that were read are TGCACCTGCAGTGCAGACCCCCCGACTGGGGGGTATGAACAGTAC. Together with reference TRBV1 and TRBJ2-7, the CDR3 gives the full variable domain: VTLLEQNPRWRLVPRGQAVNLRCILKNSQYPWMSWYQQDLQKQLQWLFTLRSPGDKEVKSLPGADYLATRVTDTELRLQVANMSQGRTLYCTCSADPPTGGYEQYFGPGTRLTVL.

By its share, this clone is medium-sized. Mouse gene names apply. The CDR3 end falls 1 residue outside the read, so it is completed with the germline J gene. The chain links TRBV12-1 to TRBJ2-3; 9 bases fit TRBD2. The CDR3 length is 16 residues. CDR1 SGHSN and CDR2 HYEKVE come from the germline V gene. The V and J ends lost 0 bases and 2 bases, in that order; junction bases with no gene match: 5. CDR3 region: CASSLVLGGVAETLYF. The sequenced CDR3 bases are TGTGCCAGCTCTCTCGTACTGGGGGGAGTTGCAGAAACGCTGTAT.

A note on this clone: Gene names follow the mouse nomenclature. From the germline J gene comes the end of the CDR3, since the read stops 1 residue before it. The rearrangement uses TRBV5 and TRBJ2-5; maybe TRBD1 (5 bases). Deletions cut 2 bases from V and 6 bases from J, with 9 bases between. The CDR3 consists of 13 residues. CDR1 is LGHNA and CDR2 is YNLKQL in the germline V gene (reference sequence). The CDR3 protein is CASSQPGHDTQYF. CDR3 DNA, as far as it was read: TGTGCCAGCAGCCAACCAGGGCACGACACCCAGTAC.

This clone appeared a few times. The genes and germline here are from mouse. The read gets to within 1 residue of the CDR3 end, and the germline J gene fills in the rest. The genes are TRBV3 and TRBJ2-7; D perhaps matches TRBD2 (6 bases). Trimming left V 0 bases short and J 4 bases short, with 7 bases between. Per germline, CDR1 SNHLY and CDR2 FYNGKV (reference sequence). The CDR3 runs 13 residues. The sequenced CDR3 bases are TGTGCCAGCAGCTTAGCGTGGGGGTATGAACAGTAC. Its translation: CASSLAWGYEQY. The full CDR3 reads CASSLAWGYEQYF.

Worth noting for this clone: Germline and genes: mouse. The read ends 1 residue shy of where the CDR3 ends; the end is completed using the germline J gene. V usage is TRBV13-2 and J usage is TRBJ1-4; TRBD1 matches 9 bases. V shed 0 bases, J shed 6 bases, and the junction held 0 bases outside the gene matches. This CDR3 has 14 residues. In germline, CDR1 is NNHNN, CDR2 SYGAGS (reference sequence). The covered CDR3 bases are TGTGCCAGCGGTGATGGGACAGGGGACGAAAGATTATTT. It specifies CASGDGTGDERLF. The complete CDR3 sequence is CASGDGTGDERLFF.

This clone was observed a handful of times. Any gene name here is a mouse gene name. The read ends 1 residue early relative to the CDR3; the germline J gene fills the gap. V usage is TRBV13-1 and J usage is TRBJ2-7, with D hard to call. CDR3 length equals 13 residues. Between the trimmed V and J ends, which lost 2 bases and 0 bases, there was a span of 6 bases. Germline V CDR1 and CDR2: NSHNY, SYGAGN. CDR3 sequence reads: CASSEIDSYEQYF. The DNA read from the CDR3 is TGTGCCAGCAGTGAGATAGACTCCTATGAACAGTAC.

With regard to this clone: Germline and genes: mouse. The CDR3 end lies 1 residue beyond the end of the read and is filled in from the germline J gene. The J gene is TRBJ2-3, the V gene TRBV12-2; either TRBD1 or TRBD2 may fit D (5 bases each). Germline V lookup: CDR1 SGHLS, CDR2 HYDKME. V lost 0 bases, J lost 1 base, and 10 bases lay in between. This CDR3 contains 15 residues. The CDR3 is CASSLEGQGAETLYF. The sequenced part of the CDR3 DNA is TGTGCCAGCTCTCTCGAGGGGCAGGGTGCAGAAACGCTGTAT.

As regards this clone: Here the gene names and germline are mouse. The sequenced fragment ends 1 residue before the CDR3 boundary, so the rest is inferred from the germline J gene. This chain joins TRBV1 and TRBJ2-5; D possibly corresponds to TRBD1 (6 bases). The CDR3 consists of 14 residues. V shed 0 bases and J shed 3 bases, with 7 bases lying between them. The V gene's germline CDR1 is NSQYPW and CDR2 LRSPGD (reference sequence). The CDR3 bases that were read are TGCACCTGCAGTGCAGAAAGGGGGCAAGACACCCAGTAC. Protein product: CTCSAERGQDTQY. The CDR3 in its entirety is CTCSAERGQDTQYF.

Only a few counts were recorded for this clone. The germline and genes are mouse ones. The read terminates 1 residue ahead of where the CDR3 ends, so the germline J gene completes it. The rearrangement uses TRBV12-1 and TRBJ2-7; 13 nucleotides match TRBD2. Trimming took 2 bases from V and 1 from J; bases not matched to a gene: 4. Looked up from germline, CDR1 is SGHSN and CDR2 is HYEKVE. This CDR3 is built from 16 residues. The covered CDR3 bases are TGTGCCAGCTCTCCCCGGGACTGGGGGGGGTCCTATGAACAGTAC. The encoded protein is CASSPRDWGGSYEQY. The whole CDR3 is CASSPRDWGGSYEQYF.

In regard to this clone: The gene names here belong to mouse. Read coverage stops 1 residue before the CDR3 terminus; the germline J gene supplies the remainder. The V and J genes are TRBV3 and TRBJ2-3; unclear D gene. The CDR3 sequence is 13 residues long. Trimming left V 5 bases short and J 0 bases short, with 6 bases between. Germline V CDR1 and CDR2: SNHLY, FYNGKV (reference sequence). CDR3 residues: CASSRNSAETLYF. The covered CDR3 bases are TGTGCCAGCAGCCGAAATAGTGCAGAAACGCTGTAT.

This clone has just a few counts. Any gene name here is a mouse gene name. The read falls 1 residue short of the CDR3 end, and the missing part is taken from the germline J gene. The chain is built from TRBV26 and TRBJ2-7; a possible D gene is TRBD1 (6 bases). Germline lookup yields CDR1 KGHPV and CDR2 FQNQEV (reference sequence). V lost 6 bases and J 3 bases, leaving 9 bases between the germline ends. CDR3 size: 12 residues. The covered CDR3 bases are TGTGCCAGCAGCCGGGACAACTATGAACAGTAC. It yields the protein CASSRDNYEQY. The whole CDR3 region reads CASSRDNYEQYF.

To note about this clone: All gene names here are mouse names. The missing CDR3 end, 1 residue past where the read stops, is filled in from the germline J gene. The chain recombines TRBV26 with TRBJ2-5, with 8 bases aligning to TRBD1. CDR1 is KGHPV and CDR2 is FQNQEV in the germline V gene (reference sequence). This CDR3 contains 15 residues. Trimming at V came to 0 bases and at J to 7 bases, leaving 6 bases not matched to a gene. CDR3 DNA (partial): TGTGCCAGCAGTCTGTCGCCGGACAGGGAATACACCCAGTAC. It is translated as CASSLSPDREYTQY. The entire CDR3 is CASSLSPDREYTQYF.

A note on this clone: Genes and germline are mouse. Read sequence stops 1 residue before the CDR3 end, and the germline J gene provides the missing end. The chain has TRBV19 and TRBJ2-4, with 7 bases aligning to TRBD2. The V segment lost 2 bases and the J segment 0 bases; nucleotides outside the gene matches: 6. CDR1 FNHDT and CDR2 SITEND come from the germline V gene (reference sequence). The CDR3 totals 16 residues. The CDR3 sequence is CASSIIRGGSQNTLYF. The part of the CDR3 DNA that was read is TGTGCCAGCAGTATCATCCGGGGGGGAAGTCAAAACACCTTGTAC.

A note on this clone: Gene names denote mouse genes. CDR3 DNA (partial): TGTGCCAGCAGCCGGTCTGGGGGGGCGCGAGACACCCAGTAC. It is translated as CASSRSGGARDTQY. The entire CDR3 protein is CASSRSGGARDTQYF. The rearrangement joins TRBV5 to TRBJ2-5; 10 nucleotides align to TRBD2. The read comes to an end 1 residue before the CDR3 does, leaving the germline J gene to fill in the end. This CDR3 contains 15 residues. With V trimmed by 4 bases and J by 5 bases, 6 bases remained unmatched. The germline V gene has CDR1 LGHNA and CDR2 YNLKQL (reference sequence).

Details on this clone: Each gene name is a mouse one. The read terminates 1 residue before the CDR3 end, so the remaining end is supplied by the germline J gene. The genes are TRBV3 and TRBJ1-4; 10 bases are shared with TRBD1. J lost 6 bases, V lost 6 bases, and 4 bases had no gene match. Germline V gene lookup returns CDR1 SNHLY and CDR2 FYNGKV (reference sequence). The CDR3 length is 14 residues. The chain's CDR3 is CASRPGTGDERLFF. CDR3 DNA (partial): TGTGCCAGCAGGCCCGGGACAGGGGACGAAAGATTATTT.

In the case of this clone: Its ends do not fully match the called genes, so a read error is possible. Gene names denote mouse genes. The read finishes 1 residue shy of the CDR3 end, and the germline J gene is used to complete it. The chain is built from TRBV1 and TRBJ1-1; D ambiguous. CDR1 NSQYPW and CDR2 LRSPGD come from the germline V gene (reference sequence). The CDR3 spans 14 residues. The CDR3 DNA, read in part, is TGCACCCGCAGTGCAGATCGGGGAAACACAGAAGTCTTC. As protein: CTRSADRGNTEVF. From start to end, the CDR3 is CTRSADRGNTEVFF.

As regards this clone: Gene names are the mouse ones. The CDR3 bases that were read are TGTGGTGCTTTTTCAGGGGGCGCAGGCCAAGACACCCAGTAC. Its protein product is CGAFSGGAGQDTQY. The whole CDR3 sequence reads CGAFSGGAGQDTQYF. The chain recombines TRBV20 with TRBJ2-5, with 8 bases matching TRBD1. The read ends 1 residue shy of where the CDR3 ends; the end is completed using the germline J gene. Germline V CDR1 and CDR2: GFQATS, STVNSAI. The CDR3 consists of 15 residues. V was clipped by 5 bases and J by 2 bases; unmatched bases: 9.

Points on this clone: Genes here carry mouse names. Read coverage stops 1 residue before the CDR3 terminus; the germline J gene supplies the remainder. The chain carries TRBV15 and TRBJ2-2; D is undetermined. The CDR3 consists of 14 residues. CDR1 SGHND and CDR2 FRSKSL come from the germline V gene. V lost 6 bases and J 2 bases, leaving 10 bases between the germline ends. The DNA read from the CDR3 is TGTGCCAGCAGCCCCGCGGGGAACACCGGGCAGCTCTAC. Amino acid sequence: CASSPAGNTGQLY. The entire CDR3 reads CASSPAGNTGQLYF.

For this clone: Genes here carry mouse names. The sequence runs out 1 residue before the end of the CDR3; the remainder is reconstructed from the germline J gene. J is TRBJ2-1 and V is TRBV15; 7 positions match TRBD1. The CDR3 loop spans 14 amino acids. Looked up from germline, CDR1 is SGHND and CDR2 is FRSKSL. With V trimmed by 5 bases and J by 6 bases, 7 bases remained unmatched. Incomplete CDR3 DNA: TGTGCCAGCAGTCGACAGGGAGGGCTTGCTGAGCAGTTC. Protein: CASSRQGGLAEQF. In full, the CDR3 is CASSRQGGLAEQFF.

This clone was seen only a few times. Each gene name is a mouse one. The read ends 1 residue shy of where the CDR3 ends; the end is completed using the germline J gene. V is TRBV17 and J is TRBJ1-4; D remains ambiguous. The V gene's germline CDR1 is MNHDT and CDR2 YYDKIL. This CDR3 region has 14 residues. V was cut by 6 bases and J by 1 base, with 9 bases left in between. This chain's CDR3 is CASSPRPSNERLFF. The sequenced CDR3 bases are TGTGCTAGCAGCCCTCGCCCTTCCAACGAAAGATTATTT.

In regard to this clone: Any gene name here is a mouse gene name. The observed sequence ends 1 residue before the CDR3 terminus, with the missing tail filled in from the germline J gene. The rearrangement joins TRBV16 to TRBJ2-3; D is ambiguous. In germline, CDR1 is SGHSA, CDR2 FRNQAP. The CDR3 loop spans 14 amino acids. The V and J ends lost 3 bases and 2 bases respectively, with 9 bases between them. Incomplete CDR3 DNA: TGTGCAAGCAGCTTGGGAGGGTTTGCAGAAACGCTGTAT. This codes for CASSLGGFAETLY. The whole CDR3 protein reads CASSLGGFAETLYF.

This clone was found once. The genes are named according to mouse. The read halts 1 residue ahead of the CDR3 end, with the missing end drawn from the germline J gene. This chain joins TRBV15 and TRBJ2-2, with TRBD2 as a possible D gene (7 bases). Looked up from germline, CDR1 is SGHND and CDR2 is FRSKSL. The CDR3 is made up of 15 amino acids. V was trimmed by 5 bases and J by 2 bases, leaving 12 bases between them. The DNA read from the CDR3 is TGTGCCAGCAGTCAGAGGGGGGGGAACACCGGGCAGCTCTAC. Translating it yields CASSQRGGNTGQLY. The whole CDR3 protein reads CASSQRGGNTGQLYF.

This clone was seen a handful of times. Each gene name is a mouse one. The read finishes 1 residue shy of the CDR3 end, and the germline J gene is used to complete it. The J gene is TRBJ2-7, the V gene TRBV1; possibly TRBD1 or TRBD2 for D (6 bases each). This CDR3 region has 12 residues. V lost 1 base, J lost 7 bases, and 8 bases lay in between. Germline assignment: CDR1 NSQYPW and CDR2 LRSPGD (reference sequence). CDR3 bases read: TGCACCTGCAGTGCAGGAGGGGGGGAACAGTAC. This translates into CTCSAGGGEQY. The entire CDR3 sequence reads CTCSAGGGEQYF.